This T cell receptor (beta chain) appears in the sequencing data of a study of blood T cell repertoires in COVID-19. Study overall: The analysed material was cDNA or gDNA that came from T cells, B-cell-depleted T cells, or PBMCs.

Sequencing used immunoSEQ multiplex PCR; TCRdb keeps in-frame clones, though not all of them. This sample carries over 150,000 clones, roughly 85% of them seen once, and the ten largest clones take more than 7.5%. V lost 1 base and J 0 bases, leaving 10 bases between the germline ends. This CDR3 contains 16 residues. Germline loops: CDR1 MNHEY, CDR2 SMNVEV (reference sequence). The receptor comes from a man aged 45-60 years with active or convalescent COVID-19. The chain joins TRBV27 to TRBJ1-5, with unresolved D. Sample: peripheral blood. The CDR3 region is CASSLFSSYSNQPQHF. In DNA, the CDR3 is TGTGCCAGCAGTTTATTCTCCAGTTATAGCAATCAGCCCCAGCATTTT.